These 6 T cell receptor beta chains were all obtained from the same sample, sequenced in a study of control samples from healthy donors and cancer patients. Using immunoSEQ multiplex PCR, the repertoire was profiled, and TCRdb retains in-frame clones only, with some absent. The sample records 90,000 to 100,000 clones, roughly 83% being singletons. The sample comprised blood. The receptors were sampled from a woman aged 25 to 39 in good health.

This clone showed up just once. The V and J genes are TRBV3-1 (or the pseudogene TRBV3-2) and TRBJ2-3, with 8 nucleotides matching TRBD2. This CDR3 has 16 residues. The germline V gene encodes CDR1 LGHDT and CDR2 YNNKEL (reference sequence). V was pared by 0 bases and J by 5 bases, with 7 bases of the junction left unmatched. The CDR3 DNA is TGTGCCAGCAGCCAAGATCGGCGGCGGGGGGAAGATACGCAGTATTTT. It encodes CASSQDRRRGEDTQYF.

The chain recombines TRBV19 with TRBJ2-1; TRBD2 agrees at 8 bases. Germline CDR1 reads LNHDA; CDR2 reads SQIVND (reference sequence). The CDR3 has 16 amino acids. The V and J ends lost 6 bases and 10 bases, in that order; junction bases with no gene match: 17. CDR3 coding DNA: TGTGCCAGTAGCCCGCGGCGGGGGGTCCCCCAGGTAGAGCAGTTCTTC. Translation: CASSPRRGVPQVEQFF.

This chain uses TRBV6-5 with TRBJ2-7; tentative D call: TRBD1 (7 bases). Trimming removed 6 bases at V and 4 bases at J, with 13 bases between. CDR1 is MNHEY, CDR2 SVGAGI, per germline. The CDR3 has 13 amino acids. The CDR3 DNA sequence: TGTGCCAGCAGAGCCTCAGGGGGGTACGAGCAGTACTTC. Translating gives CASRASGGYEQYF.

This chain joins TRBV20-1 and TRBJ2-3; D unclear. The CDR3 spans 10 residues. The germline V gene has CDR1 DFQATT and CDR2 SNEGSKA (reference sequence). The germline V and J ends were trimmed by 3 bases and 6 bases, with 4 bases remaining between them. The CDR3 DNA is TGCAGTGCTAGCCTCGATACGCAGTATTTT. Its protein is CSASLDTQYF.

The sample holds a few counts of this clone. The chain employs TRBV30 and TRBJ1-5, with D perhaps TRBD1 (5 bases). V was shortened by 4 bases and J by 1 base, with 14 bases between the two germline ends. The length of the CDR3 is 15 residues. Germline loops: CDR1 GTSNPN, CDR2 SVGIG (reference sequence). CDR3 bases: TGTGCCTGGAAGACCCGCCGGGACAGCAATCAGCCCCAGCATTTT. Its translation: CAWKTRRDSNQPQHF.

The CDR3: CAWNWAGSRYYGYTF. The CDR3 nucleotides are TGTGCCTGGAACTGGGCAGGGAGTAGGTACTATGGCTACACCTTC. The rearrangement joins TRBV30 to TRBJ1-2, with D tentatively TRBD1 (5 bases). The V gene lost 4 bases and the J gene lost 3 bases, with 18 bases spanning the gap. The CDR3 totals 15 residues. CDR1 and CDR2 from the germline V gene are GTSNPN and SVGIG (reference sequence).